This T cell receptor (beta chain) was profiled in a study of neoadjuvant anti-PD-1 for oral cavity cancer. Study details: Around day 43, patients without progression received a fourth nivolumab dose before surgery. General study results and limits: Non-responders to neoadjuvant nivolumab had significantly more clonal PBMC T cells than responders.

Libraries were prepared by immunoSEQ multiplex PCR; TCRdb keeps only in-frame clonotypes and omits some of them. Found here are about 8,500 clones, under 85% of them singletons; the top ten hold roughly 4%. Time point of the sample: after neoadjuvant nivolumab, at surgical resection. Worth noting for this clone: The antigen is not known.

The material was PBMCs, obtained after nivolumab (anti-PD-1) treatment. The receptor comes from a person between 35 and 79 years old with oral cavity squamous cell carcinoma.

DNA for the CDR3: TGTGCCAGCAGTTTACGCAGGAGTCAAGAGACCCAGTACTTC. Translation gives CASSLRRSQETQYF. The J gene is TRBJ2-5, the V gene TRBV27; D is undetermined. The V end was cut by 2 bases, the J end by 2 bases, with 9 bases between. Germline loops: CDR1 MNHEY, CDR2 SMNVEV (reference sequence). This CDR3 spans 14 amino acids.